These 21 T cell receptor beta chains were all obtained from the same sample, sequenced in a study of post-analysis software for immune sequencing data. Unique molecular identifiers had been added to the TCR beta cDNA libraries. MiXCR was run by TCRdb on the PCR reads, yielding one entry per CDR3 protein. The sample holds more than 350,000 distinct CDR3 sequences, roughly 40% seen once. Study outcomes and limitations: A handful of TRBV segments were significantly more frequent in patients than in controls. TRBV5-6, TRBV5-1 and TRBV20-1 were among these segments.

These TCRs' antigens remain unknown. The material sequenced was blood. These receptors came from a girl aged 2 to 10 with multiple sclerosis.

Only a few counts were recorded for this clonotype. The chain recombines TRBV7-8 with TRBJ2-5, with TRBD1 as a possible D gene (6 bases). The V end lost 4 bases, the J end lost 1 base, and 16 bases lay between the germline ends. The CDR3 is made up of 16 amino acids. CDR1 is SGHVS, CDR2 FQNEAQ, per germline. CDR3 region: CASSSRDIKFQETQYF. CDR3 DNA: TGTGCCAGCAGCTCCCGGGACATTAAGTTCCAAGAGACCCAGTACTTC.

Here the CDR3 DNA reads TGTGCCTGGAGTGTACGGAGAAGTCCCTACGAGCAGTACTTC. It translates to CAWSVRRSPYEQYF. This chain uses TRBV30 with TRBJ2-7, with D hard to call. The CDR3 sequence is 14 residues long. Germline CDR1 reads GTSNPN; CDR2 reads SVGIG (reference sequence). Between the trimmed V and J ends, which lost 0 bases and 2 bases, there was a span of 11 bases.

In this sample, this clonotype turned up a few times. The chain couples TRBV14 to TRBJ1-4; tentative D call: TRBD1 (5 bases). V was clipped by 4 bases and J by 7 bases, with 16 bases between them. Germline loops: CDR1 SGHDN, CDR2 FVKESK. The CDR3 extends over 15 amino acids. The CDR3 region has the DNA TGTGCCAGCAGCCGCGCAGGGAGCCGTCGTGAAAAACTGTTTTTT. Its protein is CASSRAGSRREKLFF.

This clonotype showed up just a few times. This chain joins TRBV10-3 and TRBJ1-5; D uncertain. CDR1 ENHRY and CDR2 SYGVKD come from the germline V gene. V lost 2 bases and J 6 bases, leaving 11 bases between the germline ends. The CDR3 is 14 residues long. The CDR3 spells CAISELRDGQPQHF. The CDR3 DNA reads TGTGCCATCAGTGAGCTCCGGGATGGTCAGCCCCAGCATTTT.

The V and J genes are TRBV2 and TRBJ1-2; no definite D call. The CDR3 is 13 amino acids. The germline gives CDR1 SNHLY, CDR2 FYNNEI. V lost 4 bases to trimming and J lost 4 bases, with 10 bases between them. The CDR3 loop is CASSGRPRYGYTF. CDR3 nucleotides: TGTGCCAGCAGTGGCCGACCGCGCTATGGCTACACCTTC. The full variable domain, completed using reference TRBV2 and TRBJ1-2, is EPEVTQTPSHQVTQMGQEVILRCVPISNHLYFYWYRQILGQKVEFLVSFYNNEISEKSEIFDDQFSVERPDGSNFTLKIRSTKLEDSAMYFCASSGRPRYGYTFGSGTRLTVV.

A single count supports this clonotype. This chain links TRBV28 with TRBJ2-7; D is uncertain. This CDR3 has 15 residues. The germline V and J ends were trimmed by 7 bases and 5 bases, with 21 bases remaining between them. Germline CDR1 is MDHEN and CDR2 is SYDVKM. This CDR3 reads CASIQPRTHRDEQYF. CDR3 nucleotide sequence: TGTGCCAGCATCCAACCTCGGACCCATAGGGACGAGCAGTACTTC. The variable domain in full, completed from reference TRBV28 and TRBJ2-7, reads DVKVTQSSRYLVKRTGEKVFLECVQDMDHENMFWYRQDPGLGLRLIYFSYDVKMKEKGDIPEGYSVSREKKERFSLILESASTNQTSMYLCASIQPRTHRDEQYFGPGTRLTVT.

This clonotype was counted at least ten times. This chain uses TRBV12-3 or TRBV12-4 with TRBJ2-5; unclear D gene. This CDR3 has 15 amino acids. V dropped 5 bases and J dropped 1 base, with 14 bases sitting between them. The CDR3, as DNA: TGTGCCAGCAGTGGAACATGGCTGCGCCAAGAGACCCAGTACTTC. Protein: CASSGTWLRQETQYF.

The chain uses TRBV5-1 and TRBJ2-7, with TRBD2 matching over 7 bases. There are 16 residues in the CDR3. Germline V CDR1 and CDR2: SGHRS, YFSETQ. After removal of 4 bases from V and 5 bases from J, the junction contained 15 bases not matched to a gene. The CDR3 sequence: CASSAPPGGRFDEQYF. Here the CDR3 DNA reads TGCGCCAGCAGCGCCCCCCCGGGAGGAAGGTTCGACGAGCAGTACTTC.

The gene calls are TRBV30 and TRBJ1-2, with no clear D. CDR1 and CDR2 from the germline V gene are GTSNPN and SVGIG (reference sequence). The CDR3 consists of 12 residues. With 2 bases removed from V and 5 bases from J, the gap between germline ends came to 9 bases. CDR3 sequence reads: CAWSPGPYGYTF. The CDR3 region has the DNA TGTGCCTGGAGTCCCGGTCCGTATGGCTACACCTTC.

This clonotype was detected only a few times. The rearrangement uses TRBV6-6 and TRBJ2-4; 11 positions match TRBD2. The CDR3 length is 18 residues. CDR1 is MNHNY, CDR2 SVGAGI, per germline (reference sequence). Germline trimming cut 0 bases from V and 9 bases from J; bases unmatched to any gene: 13. CDR3 coding DNA: TGTGCCAGCAGTTACTCGGGGACACCCTTAGCGGGAGGGCCCATTCAGTACTTC. It yields the protein CASSYSGTPLAGGPIQYF.

The chain recombines TRBV5-1 with TRBJ1-2; D might be TRBD1 (6 bases). Trimming removed 0 bases from V and 4 bases from J, with 16 bases in between. There are 16 residues in the CDR3. The V gene's germline CDR1 is SGHRS and CDR2 YFSETQ. This CDR3 reads CASSLGAAGEGYGYTF. The CDR3 DNA sequence: TGCGCCAGCAGCTTGGGAGCCGCAGGGGAAGGCTATGGCTACACCTTC.

This chain joins TRBV24-1 and TRBJ2-5, with D maybe TRBD2 (5 bases). Germline V lookup: CDR1 KGHDR, CDR2 SFDVKD. CDR3 length: 13 amino acids. Trimming left V 7 bases short and J 5 bases short, with 13 bases between. CDR3 loop: CATRRESLETQYF. DNA of the CDR3: TGTGCCACCAGACGGGAAAGCCTTGAGACCCAGTACTTC.

The sample holds a few counts of this clonotype. V and J are TRBV7-2 and TRBJ2-7, with D tentatively TRBD2 (5 bases). Trimming left V 5 bases short and J 0 bases short, with 11 bases between. Germline CDR1 and CDR2: SGHTA and FQGNSA. CDR3 length equals 14 residues. The CDR3 loop is CASSLTSFSYEQYF. Written as DNA, the CDR3 is TGTGCCAGCAGCCTAACTAGTTTCTCCTACGAGCAGTACTTC.

The chain combines TRBV5-1 with TRBJ2-4; no reliable D call. The J call may be wrong; the DNA end is better matched by TRBJ2-7. Per germline, CDR1 SGHRS and CDR2 YFSETQ. The length of the CDR3 is 16 residues. In nucleotides, the CDR3 is TGCGCCAGCAGCTTGGAGGCGGTTAGGGTGGGCTACGAGCAGTACTTC. Translation: CASSLEAVRVGYEQYF.

This clonotype was observed a handful of times. The genes are TRBV4-1 and TRBJ1-6; D is undetermined. CDR1 is MGHRA and CDR2 is YSYEKL in the germline V gene. V lost 1 base to trimming and J lost 5 bases, with 6 bases between them. This CDR3 is built from 14 residues. The CDR3 DNA sequence: TGCGCCAGCAGCCAAGCTGGGAATAATTCACCCCTCCACTTT. This gives the protein CASSQAGNNSPLHF.

In this sample, this clonotype turned up a few times. V usage is TRBV20-1 and J usage is TRBJ1-5; a possible D gene is TRBD1 (6 bases). Germline CDR1 DFQATT, CDR2 SNEGSKA (reference sequence). CDR3 length: 16 amino acids. Trimming stripped 0 bases from V and 12 bases from J, with 24 bases between. The CDR3 DNA follows: TGCAGTGCTAGAGACCGCCGGGCTGGGGGGCGCGGGGACCAGCATTTT. Translation: CSARDRRAGGRGDQHF.

This clonotype was seen only a few times. The rearrangement uses TRBV10-2 and TRBJ2-7; 7 bases align to TRBD1. Germline loops: CDR1 WSHSY, CDR2 SAAADI. The CDR3 is 14 residues long. V dropped 5 bases and J dropped 4; count of bases not matched to a gene: 8. The CDR3 DNA is TGCGCCAGCAGTCCAGACAGGGTATTGTACGAGCAGTACTTC. It encodes CASSPDRVLYEQYF.

The CDR3 spells CASSRQGANNEQFF. DNA for the CDR3: TGTGCCAGCTCACGACAGGGGGCCAACAATGAGCAGTTCTTC. The chain has TRBV18 and TRBJ2-1, with 10 bases fitting TRBD1. The germline V gene encodes CDR1 KGHSH and CDR2 LQKENI. CDR3 length equals 14 residues. V shed 4 bases, J shed 5 bases, and the junction held 2 bases outside the gene matches.

This clonotype was seen more than once but under ten times. The chain has TRBV6-6 and TRBJ1-5; D is unresolved. Trimming pared 3 bases from V and 4 bases from J, leaving 10 bases between. This CDR3 is built from 14 residues. CDR1 MNHNY and CDR2 SVGAGI come from the germline V gene (reference sequence). CDR3 DNA: TGTGCCAGCAGTTATGAGGGTTGGAATCAGCCCCAGCATTTT. It yields the protein CASSYEGWNQPQHF.

In this sample, this clonotype turned up a few times. The rearrangement uses TRBV20-1 and TRBJ2-5; either TRBD1 or TRBD2 may supply D (5 bases each). Trimming took off 0 bases at V and 1 base at J, with 18 bases between the two ends. Germline CDR1 DFQATT, CDR2 SNEGSKA (reference sequence). The CDR3 sequence is 17 residues long. The CDR3 DNA follows: TGCAGTGCTAGAGATTTTTTGGACTCGGGACGCCAAGAGACCCAGTACTTC. Its protein product is CSARDFLDSGRQETQYF.

A few counts support this clonotype. This rearrangement joins TRBV9 to TRBJ2-6; 9 bases are shared with TRBD1. CDR3 size: 17 residues. The trim removed 4 bases at V and 4 bases at J, leaving 9 bases unmatched. Germline V lookup: CDR1 SGDLS, CDR2 YYNGEE. The CDR3 DNA reads as TGTGCCAGCAGCATTTCACAGGGGGCTGCCGGGGCCAACGTCCTGACTTTC. Translation gives CASSISQGAAGANVLTF.